These 3 T cell receptor beta chains were all obtained from the same sample, sequenced in a study of cytomegalovirus exposure and HLA in healthy donors. The PCR contained 60 Vbeta and 13 Jbeta primers. Assay: immunoSEQ multiplex PCR; the TCRdb copy retains only in-frame clones and omits some. The sample has just under 250,000 clones; about four fifths are singletons. Sample: PBMCs. These receptor sequences come from a woman between 35 and 50 years old in good health and CMV-seropositive.

The sample holds a few counts of this clone. The V gene is TRBV5-4, the J gene TRBJ2-1; 9 bases are shared with TRBD2. The CDR3 covers 16 residues. Per germline, CDR1 SGHNT and CDR2 YYREEE (reference sequence). The J segment lost 6 bases and the V segment lost 4 bases, leaving 11 bases of the junction unmatched. The chain's CDR3 is CASSPPAGLAFNEQFF. For the CDR3, the DNA is TGTGCCAGCAGCCCTCCTGCGGGACTAGCTTTCAATGAGCAGTTCTTC.

The V and J genes are TRBV4-1 and TRBJ2-3; D remains ambiguous. Germline V lookup: CDR1 MGHRA, CDR2 YSYEKL. The CDR3 totals 16 residues. V lost 2 bases, J lost 8 bases, and 20 bases lay in between. The CDR3 DNA reads as TGCGCCAGCAGCCAATTGCTTATTGAGCTTCCAGGTACGCAGTATTTT. This translates into CASSQLLIELPGTQYF.

CDR3 loop: CASSQPSGEQFF. The CDR3 bases are TGTGCCAGCAGCCAACCTAGCGGAGAGCAGTTCTTC. The rearrangement uses TRBV6-5 and TRBJ2-1; 7 bases are shared with TRBD2. The germline V gene encodes CDR1 MNHEY and CDR2 SVGAGI. The CDR3 runs 12 residues. With V trimmed by 6 bases and J by 10 bases, 6 bases remained unmatched.